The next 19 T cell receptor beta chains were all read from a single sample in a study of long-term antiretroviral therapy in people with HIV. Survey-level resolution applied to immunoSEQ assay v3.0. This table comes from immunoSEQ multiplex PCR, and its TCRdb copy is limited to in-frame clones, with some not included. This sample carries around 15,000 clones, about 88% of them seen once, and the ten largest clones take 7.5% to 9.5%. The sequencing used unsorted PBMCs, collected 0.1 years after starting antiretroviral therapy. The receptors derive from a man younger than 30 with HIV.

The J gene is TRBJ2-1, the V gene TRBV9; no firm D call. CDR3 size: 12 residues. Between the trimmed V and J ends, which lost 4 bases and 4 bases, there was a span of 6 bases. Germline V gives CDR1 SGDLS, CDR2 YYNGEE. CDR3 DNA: TGTGCCAGCAGCTCCCCGTACAATGAGCAGTTCTTC. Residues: CASSSPYNEQFF.

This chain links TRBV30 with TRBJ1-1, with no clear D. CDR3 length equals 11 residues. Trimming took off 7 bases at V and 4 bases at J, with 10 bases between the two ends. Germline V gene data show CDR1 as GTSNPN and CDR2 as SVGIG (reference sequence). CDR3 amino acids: CASQEGTEAFF. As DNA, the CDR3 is TGTGCCTCCCAGGAGGGCACTGAAGCTTTCTTT.

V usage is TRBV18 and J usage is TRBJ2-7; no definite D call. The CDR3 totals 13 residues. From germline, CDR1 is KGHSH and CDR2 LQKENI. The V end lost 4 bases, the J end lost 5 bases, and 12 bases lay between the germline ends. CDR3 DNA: TGTGCCAGCTCACAGTTACCCGAACACGAGCAGTACTTC. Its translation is CASSQLPEHEQYF.

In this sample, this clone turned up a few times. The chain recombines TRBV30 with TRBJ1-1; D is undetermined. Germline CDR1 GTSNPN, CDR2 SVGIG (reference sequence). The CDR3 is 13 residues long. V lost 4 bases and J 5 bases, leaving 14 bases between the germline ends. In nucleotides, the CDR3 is TGTGCCTGGAAGGTAGGAGGAATAACTGAAGCTTTCTTT. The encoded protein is CAWKVGGITEAFF.

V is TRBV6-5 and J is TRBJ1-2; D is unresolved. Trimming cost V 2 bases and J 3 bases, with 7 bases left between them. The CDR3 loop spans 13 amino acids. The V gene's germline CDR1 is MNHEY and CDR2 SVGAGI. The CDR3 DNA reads TGTGCCAGCAGTTACACGGATCACTATGGCTACACCTTC. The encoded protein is CASSYTDHYGYTF.

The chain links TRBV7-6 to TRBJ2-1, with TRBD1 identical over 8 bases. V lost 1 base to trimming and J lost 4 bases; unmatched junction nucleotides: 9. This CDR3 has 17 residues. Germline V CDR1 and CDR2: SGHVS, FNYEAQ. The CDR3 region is CASSLVGGTGMYNEQFF. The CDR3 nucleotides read TGTGCCAGCAGCTTAGTCGGCGGGACAGGCATGTACAATGAGCAGTTCTTC.

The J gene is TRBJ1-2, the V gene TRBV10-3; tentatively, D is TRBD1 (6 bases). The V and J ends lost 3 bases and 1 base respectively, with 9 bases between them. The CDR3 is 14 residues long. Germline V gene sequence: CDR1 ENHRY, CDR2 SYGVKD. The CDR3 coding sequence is TGTGCCATCAGTGAAGGACAGCTTAACTATGGCTACACCTTC. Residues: CAISEGQLNYGYTF.

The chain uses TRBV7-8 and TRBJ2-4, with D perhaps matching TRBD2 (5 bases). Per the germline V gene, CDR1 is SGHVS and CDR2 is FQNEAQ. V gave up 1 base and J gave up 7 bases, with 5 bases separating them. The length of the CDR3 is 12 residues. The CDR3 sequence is CASSLGGNIQYF. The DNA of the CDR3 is TGTGCCAGCAGCTTAGGAGGGAACATTCAGTACTTC.

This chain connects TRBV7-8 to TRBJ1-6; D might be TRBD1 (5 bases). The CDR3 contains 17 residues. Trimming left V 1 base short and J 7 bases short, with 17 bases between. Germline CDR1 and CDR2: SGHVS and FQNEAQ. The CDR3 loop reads CASSLVGGVGGNSPLHF. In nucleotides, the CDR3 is TGTGCCAGCAGCTTAGTGGGCGGCGTGGGGGGGAATTCACCCCTCCACTTT.

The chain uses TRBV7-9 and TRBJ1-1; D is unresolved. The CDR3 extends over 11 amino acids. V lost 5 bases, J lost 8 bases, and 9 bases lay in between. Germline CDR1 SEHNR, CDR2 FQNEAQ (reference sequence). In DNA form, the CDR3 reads TGTGCCAGCAGCCCTAGTGTGGAAGCTTTCTTT. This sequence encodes CASSPSVEAFF.

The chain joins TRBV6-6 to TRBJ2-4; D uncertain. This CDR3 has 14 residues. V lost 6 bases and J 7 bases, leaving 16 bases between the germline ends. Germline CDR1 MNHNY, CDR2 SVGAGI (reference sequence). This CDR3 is CASRSTRMANIQYF. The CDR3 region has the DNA TGTGCCAGCAGATCTACGAGAATGGCGAACATTCAGTACTTC.

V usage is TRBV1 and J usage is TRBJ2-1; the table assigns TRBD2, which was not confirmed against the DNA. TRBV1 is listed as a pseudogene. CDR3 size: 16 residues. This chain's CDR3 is CTSSPSSGGACNEQFF. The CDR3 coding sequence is TGCACCAGCAGCCCTTCTAGCGGGGGGGCGTGCAATGAGCAGTTCTTC.

CDR3 in DNA: TGTGCCAGCAGCCAAGTACAGGATCCTTACTATGGCTACACCTTC. Protein: CASSQVQDPYYGYTF. J is TRBJ1-2 and V is TRBV14; D is perhaps TRBD1 (5 bases). The germline V gene encodes CDR1 SGHDN and CDR2 FVKESK. V lost 1 base to trimming and J lost 3 bases, with 12 bases between them. The CDR3 covers 15 residues.

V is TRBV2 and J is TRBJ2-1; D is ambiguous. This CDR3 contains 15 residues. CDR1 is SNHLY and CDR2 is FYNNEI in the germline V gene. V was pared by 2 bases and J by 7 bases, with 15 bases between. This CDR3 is CASSEWRGGGNEQFF. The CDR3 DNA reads TGTGCCAGCAGTGAATGGAGAGGCGGTGGGAATGAGCAGTTCTTC.

The CDR3, as DNA: TGTGCCAGCTCACGGCCACCGAACTATGGCTACACCTTC. Protein sequence: CASSRPPNYGYTF. This chain links TRBV18 with TRBJ1-2; D not resolved. CDR1 is KGHSH, CDR2 LQKENI, per germline. Trimming stripped 4 bases from V and 2 bases from J, with 8 bases between. The CDR3 spans 13 residues.

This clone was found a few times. The CDR3 nucleotides read TGTGCCAGCAGGGGCGGGGGAGGCGGATACACCTTC. Translated: CASRGGGGGYTF. The chain couples TRBV2 to TRBJ1-2; D perhaps matches TRBD1 (5 bases). Trimming removed 6 bases from V and 11 bases from J, with 16 bases in between. Germline-derived CDR1 and CDR2 are SNHLY and FYNNEI. The CDR3 length is 12 residues.

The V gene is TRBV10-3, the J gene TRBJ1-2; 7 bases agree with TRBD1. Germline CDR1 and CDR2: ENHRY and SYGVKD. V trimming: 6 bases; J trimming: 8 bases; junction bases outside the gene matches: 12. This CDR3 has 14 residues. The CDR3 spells CAIRQSSGGDGYTF. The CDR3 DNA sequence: TGTGCCATCAGACAATCTTCAGGGGGTGACGGCTACACCTTC.

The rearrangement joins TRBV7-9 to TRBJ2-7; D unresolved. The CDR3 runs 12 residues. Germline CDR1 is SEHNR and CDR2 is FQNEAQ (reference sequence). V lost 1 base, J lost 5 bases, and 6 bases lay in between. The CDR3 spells CASSLVRNEQYF. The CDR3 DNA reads TGTGCCAGCAGCTTAGTCAGGAACGAGCAGTACTTC. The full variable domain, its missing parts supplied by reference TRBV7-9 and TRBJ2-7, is DTGVSQNPRHKITKRGQNVTFRCDPISEHNRLYWYRQTLGQGPEFLTYFQNEAQLEKSRLLSDRFSAERPKGSFSTLEIQRTEQGDSAMYLCASSLVRNEQYFGPGTRLTVT.

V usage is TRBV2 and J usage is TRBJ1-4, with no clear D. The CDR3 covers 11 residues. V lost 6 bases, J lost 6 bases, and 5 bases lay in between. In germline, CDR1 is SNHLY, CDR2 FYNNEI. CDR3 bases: TGTGCCAGCAGCGGAGATGAAAAACTGTTTTTT. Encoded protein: CASSGDEKLFF.